This TCR beta chain was sequenced in a study of blood T cell repertoires in COVID-19. As for the study in general: From the United States, Italy and Spain came samples of acute and convalescent COVID-19. Sources were T cells, B-cell-depleted T cells, or PBMCs; the material itself was cDNA or gDNA.

As handled by the study authors: Nucleated cell number was recorded as an estimate derived from reference gene primer amplification. Profiled with immunoSEQ multiplex PCR; TCRdb holds only in-frame clones, not every one. The V and J calls and the clone size are those of that table, but D and trimming were determined from the DNA. The sample includes 150,000 to 200,000 clones, 80% to 90% of them seen just once. The TCR was taken from a human donor with active or convalescent COVID-19. The donor label of this sample is uncertain. The sample taken for sequencing was peripheral blood.

The CDR3 sequence is CASSLRGGSGNTIYF. CDR3 coding DNA: TGTGCCAGCAGTTTAAGAGGGGGCTCTGGAAACACCATATATTTT. V usage is TRBV28 and J usage is TRBJ1-3; tentative D call: TRBD1 (6 bases). Germline lookup yields CDR1 MDHEN and CDR2 SYDVKM. Trimming removed 2 bases at V and 0 bases at J, with 8 bases between. The CDR3 covers 15 residues.